The 25 T cell receptor beta chains listed next were all sequenced from one sample in a study of low-dose radiotherapy and immunotherapy resistance in tumors. TRAV- and TRBV-specific primers, spanning alpha and beta chains, primed first-strand cDNA. PCR amplification of the TCRs was performed with Phusion for about 20 PCR cycles, and it relied on a constant-region primer together with a V-primer adapter. TCRdb reprocessed the reads with MiXCR, giving one entry per CDR3 protein. The profile shows 17,000 or so distinct CDR3 sequences, approximately 70% of them singletons. These receptors came from a human donor with advanced metastatic prostate, ovarian, gallbladder or colorectal cancer (not recorded which). This table probably holds off-target reads from a library built for another chain.

The rearrangement joins TRBV19 to TRBJ1-5; 7 bases agree with TRBD1. Trimming cost V 7 bases and J 5 bases; bases outside gene matches: 8. Looked up from germline, CDR1 is LNHDA and CDR2 is SQIVND (reference sequence). The CDR3 has 14 amino acids. CDR3 residues: CASTTGVGYQPQHF. The CDR3 DNA is TGTGCCAGTACCACAGGGGTCGGGTATCAGCCCCAGCATTTT.

This clonotype was observed a few times. The chain uses TRBV28 and TRBJ1-3; possible D gene TRBD1, 5 bases. Trimming took off 7 bases at V and 1 base at J, with 14 bases between the two ends. The CDR3 length is 15 residues. Germline values: CDR1 MDHEN, CDR2 SYDVKM. The CDR3 sequence is CASTLWDGSGNTIYF. The DNA of the CDR3 is TGTGCCAGCACCTTATGGGACGGATCTGGAAACACCATATATTTT.

The chain combines TRBV7-2 with TRBJ2-7, with D perhaps matching TRBD1 (6 bases). This CDR3 is 15 amino acids long. Germline-derived CDR1 and CDR2 are SGHTA and FQGNSA. Trimming cost V 5 bases and J 2 bases, with 16 bases left between them. The CDR3 nucleotides read TGTGCCAGCAGCACCTCAACCGGACAGACCTACGAGCAGTACTTC. Its protein product is CASSTSTGQTYEQYF.

This chain joins TRBV12-3 or TRBV12-4 and TRBJ1-6; no definite D call. Trimming removed 4 bases from V and 7 bases from J, with 11 bases in between. The CDR3 loop spans 14 amino acids. As DNA, the CDR3 is TGTGCCAGCAGTTATGGGGAGCGGAATTCACCCCTCCACTTT. Translation: CASSYGERNSPLHF.

This clonotype was detected a few times. The chain employs TRBV23-1 and TRBJ2-1; D may be TRBD2 (5 bases). TRBV23-1 is an open reading frame whose function is uncertain. Trimming took 10 bases from V and 15 from J, leaving 16 bases between them. CDR3 length equals 10 residues. The CDR3 DNA sequence: TGCGCCACCGGGCTAGCCTTACGGTTCTTC. Encoded protein: CATGLALRFF.

V is TRBV5-1 and J is TRBJ1-6, with 7 nucleotides matching TRBD1. The CDR3 runs 15 residues. Germline V gene sequence: CDR1 SGHRS, CDR2 YFSETQ. Trimming at V came to 0 bases and at J to 7 bases, leaving 4 bases not matched to a gene. The CDR3 here is CASSLAPGQNSPLHF. The DNA of the CDR3 is TGCGCCAGCAGCTTGGCTCCGGGACAGAATTCACCCCTCCACTTT.

This clonotype was recorded only once. The gene calls are TRBV29-1 and TRBJ1-1; unclear D gene. The germline gives CDR1 SQVTM, CDR2 ANQGSEA. This CDR3 spans 13 amino acids. V shed 6 bases and J shed 2 bases, with 13 bases lying between them. The DNA for the CDR3 is TGCAGCGTCGGAGTGGGCGCCAACACTGAAGCTTTCTTT. Residues: CSVGVGANTEAFF.

The chain links TRBV9 to TRBJ2-3; D may be TRBD1 or TRBD2 (5 bases each). Germline V gives CDR1 SGDLS, CDR2 YYNGEE. This CDR3 spans 16 amino acids. V gave up 2 bases and J gave up 2 bases, with 15 bases separating them. This CDR3 is CASSVSFGAYTDTQYF. The CDR3 coding sequence is TGTGCCAGCAGCGTTTCCTTCGGGGCCTACACAGATACGCAGTATTTT.

The CDR3 spells CASSGSGQETQYF. CDR3 DNA: TGTGCCAGCAGTGGTAGCGGCCAAGAGACCCAGTACTTC. The chain recombines TRBV28 with TRBJ2-5, with D perhaps matching TRBD2 (6 bases). CDR3 length: 13 amino acids. Germline V CDR1 and CDR2: MDHEN, SYDVKM. The ends were cut back, 5 bases at V and 1 base at J, with 8 bases in the middle.

This chain uses TRBV2 with TRBJ2-7; D not certain. Trimming shortened V by 6 bases and J by 2 bases, and 14 bases separated the two germline ends. CDR1 SNHLY and CDR2 FYNNEI come from the germline V gene. The CDR3 is 14 residues long. CDR3 sequence reads: CASSRPEAPYEQYF. CDR3 coding DNA: TGTGCCAGCAGCCGTCCCGAAGCCCCCTACGAGCAGTACTTC.

The chain is built from TRBV12-3 or TRBV12-4 and TRBJ2-3; D not resolved. The CDR3 is 13 residues long. Trimming stripped 6 bases from V and 0 bases from J, with 7 bases between. The CDR3 DNA follows: TGTGCCAGCAGCATACAGAGCACAGATACGCAGTATTTT. Its translation is CASSIQSTDTQYF.

This chain connects TRBV6-2 or TRBV6-3 to TRBJ1-1, with D possibly being TRBD1 (6 bases). CDR3 size: 12 residues. Germline V lookup: CDR1 MNHEY, CDR2 SVGEGT. V gave up 6 bases and J gave up 1 base, with 6 bases separating them. CDR3 nucleotides: TGTGCCAGCAGACAGGGGAACACTGAAGCTTTCTTT. Its protein is CASRQGNTEAFF.

This clonotype was detected a few times. V gene TRBV5-1 combines with J gene TRBJ1-2, with D possibly matching TRBD1 (5 bases). The CDR3 extends over 15 amino acids. In germline, CDR1 is SGHRS, CDR2 YFSETQ. V lost 6 bases, J lost 5 bases, and 20 bases lay in between. CDR3 in DNA: TGCGCCAGCACCCTGGGGGATATTGGTTGGTATGGCTACACCTTC. Its translation is CASTLGDIGWYGYTF.

CDR3 residues: CASTKDRYTEAFF. CDR3 DNA: TGTGCCAGCACAAAGGACAGGTACACTGAAGCTTTCTTT. The chain links TRBV28 to TRBJ1-1, with 7 bases that match TRBD1. Germline loops: CDR1 MDHEN, CDR2 SYDVKM. Trimming at V came to 7 bases and at J to 3 bases, leaving 5 bases not matched to a gene. CDR3 size: 13 residues.

The chain is built from TRBV25-1 and TRBJ1-1, with TRBD1 identical over 8 bases. The V gene's germline CDR1 is MGHDK and CDR2 SYGVNS. This CDR3 is 14 amino acids long. With V trimmed by 8 bases and J by 2 bases, 7 bases remained unmatched. CDR3 bases: TGTGCCAGCGGCAGGGGGCTTATAAACACTGAAGCTTTCTTT. Residues: CASGRGLINTEAFF. Using reference TRBV25-1 and TRBJ1-1 for the parts outside the CDR3, the full variable domain is EADIYQTPRYLVIGTGKKITLECSQTMGHDKMYWYQQDPGMELHLIHYSYGVNSTEKGDLSSESTVSRIRTEHFPLTLESARPSHTSQYLCASGRGLINTEAFFGQGTRLTVV.

The CDR3 DNA sequence: TGTGCCAGCGCGAAGGAGGTCGAGACCCAGTACTTC. It yields the protein CASAKEVETQYF. The genes are TRBV6-5 and TRBJ2-5, with D tentatively TRBD2 (5 bases). CDR1 is MNHEY, CDR2 SVGAGI, per germline. The CDR3 covers 12 residues. Trimming stripped 8 bases from V and 5 bases from J, with 12 bases between.

This chain joins TRBV2 and TRBJ2-1, with 7 bases fitting TRBD2. The ends lost 6 bases at V and 4 bases at J; junction bases unmatched: 3. Germline lookup yields CDR1 SNHLY and CDR2 FYNNEI. The CDR3 covers 13 residues. CDR3 DNA: TGTGCCAGCAGCCCGGGAGGTTACAATGAGCAGTTCTTC. Residues: CASSPGGYNEQFF. Full variable domain (missing parts from reference TRBV2 and TRBJ2-1): EPEVTQTPSHQVTQMGQEVILRCVPISNHLYFYWYRQILGQKVEFLVSFYNNEISEKSEIFDDQFSVERPDGSNFTLKIRSTKLEDSAMYFCASSPGGYNEQFFGPGTRLTVL.

This chain links TRBV20-1 with TRBJ2-3, with TRBD2 matching 10 bases. The germline CDR1 and CDR2 sequences are DFQATT and SNEGSKA (reference sequence). With 6 bases clipped from V and 7 bases from J, the junction kept 13 bases outside the gene matches. This CDR3 comprises 15 residues. Here the CDR3 reads CSAGGQRGGLNTQYF. CDR3 DNA sequence: TGCAGTGCCGGGGGCCAGCGGGGGGGCCTAAATACGCAGTATTTT.

The V and J genes are TRBV20-1 and TRBJ2-7; 7 positions agree with TRBD2. The CDR3 is 14 residues long. V lost 3 bases and J lost 4; bases outside the gene matches: 9. Germline CDR1 reads DFQATT; CDR2 reads SNEGSKA (reference sequence). CDR3 loop: CSARVGRKSYEQYF. The DNA for the CDR3 is TGCAGTGCTAGGGTCGGGAGGAAGTCTTACGAGCAGTACTTC.

V is TRBV14 and J is TRBJ2-2; D perhaps matches TRBD1 (6 bases). Germline CDR1 is SGHDN and CDR2 is FVKESK. Trimming removed 4 bases at V and 6 bases at J, with 9 bases between. CDR3 length: 13 residues. CDR3 protein: CASSRNRAGELFF. CDR3 DNA: TGTGCCAGCAGCCGAAACAGGGCCGGGGAGCTGTTTTTT. Full variable domain (remainder filled in from reference TRBV14 and TRBJ2-2): EAGVTQFPSHSVIEKGQTVTLRCDPISGHDNLYWYRRVMGKEIKFLLHFVKESKQDESGMPNNRFLAERTGGTYSTLKVQPAELEDSGVYFCASSRNRAGELFFGEGSRLTVL.

The chain recombines TRBV5-1 with TRBJ2-6; D gene uncertain. CDR3 size: 13 residues. Germline V gene data show CDR1 as SGHRS and CDR2 as YFSETQ. V lost 5 bases, J lost 2 bases, and 5 bases lay in between. CDR3 nucleotides: TGCGCCAGCAGAGAGGCTGGGGCCAACGTCCTGACTTTC. The encoded protein is CASREAGANVLTF.

This clonotype was seen only a few times. This rearrangement joins TRBV7-8 to TRBJ2-5; D ambiguous. Germline lookup yields CDR1 SGHVS and CDR2 FQNEAQ. The CDR3 consists of 14 residues. Trimming pared 1 base from V and 3 bases from J, leaving 9 bases between. The chain's CDR3 is CASSLVLAEETQYF. The CDR3 coding sequence is TGTGCCAGCAGCTTAGTTCTGGCCGAAGAGACCCAGTACTTC.

This clonotype was recorded a few times. The chain has TRBV6-2 or TRBV6-3 and TRBJ2-7; D possibly matches TRBD1 or TRBD2 (5 bases each). Germline V gene data show CDR1 as MNHEY and CDR2 as SVGEGT. This CDR3 is built from 13 residues. V shed 5 bases and J shed 3 bases, with 11 bases lying between them. The CDR3 DNA reads as TGTGCCAGCAGTGGGATGGGGGACTACGAGCAGTACTTC. Its translation: CASSGMGDYEQYF.

J is TRBJ1-5 and V is TRBV2; D ambiguous. Trimming left V 5 bases short and J 0 bases short, with 14 bases between. In germline, CDR1 is SNHLY, CDR2 FYNNEI. The CDR3 is made up of 16 amino acids. CDR3 in DNA: TGTGCCAGCAGTTTTAGACTTGGGATTAGCAATCAGCCCCAGCATTTT. Its protein is CASSFRLGISNQPQHF.

The chain has TRBV7-9 and TRBJ1-1; 9 positions agree with TRBD1. Germline-derived CDR1 and CDR2 are SEHNR and FQNEAQ (reference sequence). The V gene end was trimmed by 0 bases and the J gene end by 6 bases; junction bases not matched to a gene: 5. The CDR3 sequence is 15 residues long. The CDR3 nucleotides read TGTGCCAGCAGCTTAGCCGTACAGGGGGCCTCTGAAGCTTTCTTT. Amino acid sequence: CASSLAVQGASEAFF.